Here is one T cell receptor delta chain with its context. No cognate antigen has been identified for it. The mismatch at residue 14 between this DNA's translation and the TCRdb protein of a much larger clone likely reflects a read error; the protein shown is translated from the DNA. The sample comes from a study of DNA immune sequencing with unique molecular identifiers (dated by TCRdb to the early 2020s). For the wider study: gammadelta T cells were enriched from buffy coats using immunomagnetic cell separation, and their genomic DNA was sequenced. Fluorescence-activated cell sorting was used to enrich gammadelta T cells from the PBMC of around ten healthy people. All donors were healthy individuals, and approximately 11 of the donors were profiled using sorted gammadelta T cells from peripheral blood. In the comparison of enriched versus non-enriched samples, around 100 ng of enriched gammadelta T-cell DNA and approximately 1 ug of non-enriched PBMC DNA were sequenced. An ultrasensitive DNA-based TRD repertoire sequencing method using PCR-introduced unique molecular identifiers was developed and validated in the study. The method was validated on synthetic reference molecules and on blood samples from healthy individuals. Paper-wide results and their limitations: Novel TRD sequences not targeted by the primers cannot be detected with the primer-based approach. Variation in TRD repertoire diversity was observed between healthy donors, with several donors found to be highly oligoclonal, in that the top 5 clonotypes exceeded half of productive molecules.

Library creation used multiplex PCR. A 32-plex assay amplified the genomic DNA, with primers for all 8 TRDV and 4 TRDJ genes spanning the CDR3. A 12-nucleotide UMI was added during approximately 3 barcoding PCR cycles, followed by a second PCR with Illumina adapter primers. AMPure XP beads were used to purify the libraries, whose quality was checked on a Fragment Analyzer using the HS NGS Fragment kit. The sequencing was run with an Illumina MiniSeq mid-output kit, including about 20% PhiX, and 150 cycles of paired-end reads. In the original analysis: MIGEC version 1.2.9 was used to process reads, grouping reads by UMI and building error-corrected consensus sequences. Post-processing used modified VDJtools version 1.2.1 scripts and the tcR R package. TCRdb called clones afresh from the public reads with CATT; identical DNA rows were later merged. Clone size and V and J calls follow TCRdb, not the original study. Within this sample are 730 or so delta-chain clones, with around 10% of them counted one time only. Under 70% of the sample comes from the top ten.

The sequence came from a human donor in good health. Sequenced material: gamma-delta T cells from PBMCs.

The bases read TGTGCCTGTGACACCCTTGCGGTGGGGGATACCTCCTGGGTCACCCGACAGATGTTTTTC. This yields the protein CACDTLAVGDTSWVTRQMFF. Recombination connected TRDV2 to TRDJ3, with 10 middle bases fitting TRDD3. Sequences GEAIGNYY (CDR1) and EKD (CDR2) are obtained from the germline V gene. The CDR3 covers 20 residues, taking in both the cysteine and the phenylalanine. Only CDR3 DNA remains: 60 bases, in frame from the first base.